Following are 5 T cell receptor beta chains from one sample sequenced in a study of CXCR3-negative and CXCR3-positive naive CD8 T cells. Each TRB cDNA library was prepared by 5' RACE (with UMI labels). TCRdb reanalyzed the 5' RACE reads, giving one entry per CDR3 protein sequence and no DNA. This listing includes about 130,000 distinct CDR3 sequences. The specimen was naive CXCR3- CD8+ T cells from blood. As to subset: CD45RO-CCR7+CD27+CD95- naive CD8+ T cells lacking CXCR3 (TNR3-). Receptor source: a human donor in good health. Some clones in this sample may be carry-over from other donors' samples.

This sequence joins TRBV9 and TRBJ1-2. Germline V gives CDR1 SGDLS, CDR2 YYNGEE. The CDR3 is made up of 15 amino acids. CDR3 in amino acids: CASSVGPVVIYGYTF.

The chain recombines TRBV18 with TRBJ2-7. There are 14 residues in the CDR3. Germline CDR1 reads KGHSH; CDR2 reads LQKENI. CDR3: CASSPRPLGYEQYF.

The CDR3 spells CASSQESGRLRDEQYF. The chain employs TRBV14 and TRBJ2-7; TCRdb reports TRBD1, a call that lacks DNA to check it against. Per germline, CDR1 SGHDN and CDR2 FVKESK. The CDR3 runs 16 residues.

This sequence joins TRBV28 and TRBJ1-6; TCRdb names TRBD1, which stays unverified in the absence of DNA. In germline, CDR1 is MDHEN, CDR2 SYDVKM. This CDR3 region has 18 residues. This chain's CDR3 is CASTDRVHTSSYNSPLHF.

This chain connects TRBV5-1 to TRBJ2-7; checking the TCRdb D call of TRBD1 is not possible without DNA. Germline V gene data show CDR1 as SGHRS and CDR2 as YFSETQ. The CDR3 loop spans 16 amino acids. The CDR3 reads CASSPGPDNPSYEQYF.